This T cell receptor (beta chain) was profiled in a study of blood T cells in healthy people across ages. Points from the study as a whole: As naive T cell percentage varied, TCR beta diversity correlated strongly with it. TCR beta diversity per million T cells fell roughly linearly with age.

All donors came from Russia, were Caucasian and healthy, and spanned ages roughly 6 to 95. Looked up from germline, CDR1 is SGHTA and CDR2 is FQGTGA. This CDR3 has 14 amino acids. Unmatched junction bases numbered 6, after V lost 8 bases and J lost 2 bases. Then a second PCR, running roughly 7 to 11 cycles, was carried out with a sample-barcoded 5' primer and a J-beta primer mix. Per-sample output comprised a minimum of 2.5 million paired-end reads containing CDR3. A single record per CDR3 protein comes from TCRdb applying MiXCR to the 5' RACE reads. The sample contains approximately 2,000,000 distinct CDR3 sequences, approximately 40% of which appear only once. This clonotype showed up just once. What it recognizes is unknown.

The rearrangement joins TRBV7-3 to TRBJ2-1, with 7 bases aligning to TRBD1. Input material: blood. This receptor was taken from a human donor in good health. Here the CDR3 DNA reads TGTGCCAGCGGAACAGGGGACGCCTACAATGAGCAGTTCTTC. This sequence encodes CASGTGDAYNEQFF.